The 28 T cell receptor beta chains presented below share a single source sample, sequenced in a study of cytomegalovirus exposure and HLA in healthy donors (dated by TCRdb to about 2017). Library generation was performed with the immunoSEQ multiplex PCR assay. Not all clones reach the TCRdb copy of this immuneACCESS table, which keeps in-frame sequences only. Checked studies attribute under half of the gap to unresolved V genes and leave the rest unexplained. This sample holds roughly 250,000 clones; around 87% were observed only once. Roughly 1.2% of the sample goes to the ten largest clones. Material for sequencing was PBMCs. These receptors all stem from a young woman in good health and CMV-seropositive.

The rearrangement links TRBV4-1 to TRBJ1-5, with 8 positions matching TRBD1. With V trimmed by 0 bases and J by 5 bases, 6 bases remained unmatched. The CDR3 has 16 residues. The germline V gene has CDR1 MGHRA and CDR2 YSYEKL. The CDR3 nucleotides are TGCGCCAGCAGCCAAGATGGAGGACAGGGATATCAGCCCCAGCATTTT. Its translation: CASSQDGGQGYQPQHF.

The V and J genes are TRBV7-9 and TRBJ2-2; 9 bases are shared with TRBD1. This CDR3 comprises 17 residues. Germline assignment: CDR1 SEHNR and CDR2 FQNEAQ (reference sequence). The V gene end was trimmed by 2 bases and the J gene end by 1 base; junction bases not matched to a gene: 5. The CDR3 region has the DNA TGTGCCAGCAGCTTACACGACAGGGGGATGAACACCGGGGAGCTGTTTTTT. Its translation: CASSLHDRGMNTGELFF.

The V gene is TRBV4-1, the J gene TRBJ2-5, with D perhaps TRBD2 (6 bases). V dropped 2 bases and J dropped 4 bases, with 14 bases sitting between them. Germline CDR1 MGHRA, CDR2 YSYEKL. CDR3 length: 15 residues. CDR3 coding DNA: TGCGCCAGCAGCCAAACTCCGGGGGTCGGAGAGACCCAGTACTTC. It codes for CASSQTPGVGETQYF.

J is TRBJ2-1 and V is TRBV2; the match to TRBD2 covers 9 bases. The ends lost 6 bases at V and 15 bases at J; junction bases unmatched: 21. The germline V gene has CDR1 SNHLY and CDR2 FYNNEI. There are 16 residues in the CDR3. CDR3 region: CASSETGTSFMRKRFF. The DNA of the CDR3 is TGTGCCAGCAGCGAGACCGGGACTAGCTTTATGAGGAAGAGGTTCTTC.

The chain recombines TRBV13 with TRBJ2-1; 8 nucleotides agree with TRBD2. Germline loops: CDR1 PRHDT, CDR2 FYEKMQ (reference sequence). Unmatched junction bases numbered 19, after V lost 5 bases and J lost 7 bases. This CDR3 region has 18 residues. This chain's CDR3 is CASSPTSLVSGRGNEQFF. The CDR3 region has the DNA TGTGCCAGCAGCCCCACCAGCCTAGTGAGCGGGAGAGGGAATGAGCAGTTCTTC.

This chain connects TRBV27 to TRBJ2-7; weak D call: TRBD2 (6 bases). V lost 2 bases and J lost 0, with 17 bases in between. Germline CDR1 MNHEY, CDR2 SMNVEV (reference sequence). CDR3 length equals 17 residues. The CDR3 nucleotides read TGTGCCAGCAGTTTACAGCTAGCGCTCTCTCCCTCCTACGAGCAGTACTTC. Translation gives CASSLQLALSPSYEQYF.

The V call is TRBV18, the J call TRBJ2-1; 11 nucleotides match TRBD2. Trimming took 5 bases from V and 4 from J; bases not matched to a gene: 7. The V gene's germline CDR1 is KGHSH and CDR2 LQKENI. There are 16 residues in the CDR3. The CDR3: CASSAIAGGYYNEQFF. DNA for the CDR3: TGTGCCAGCTCAGCCATAGCGGGAGGGTATTACAATGAGCAGTTCTTC. Complete variable domain (other parts from reference TRBV18 and TRBJ2-1): NAGVMQNPRHLVRRRGQEARLRCSPMKGHSHVYWYRQLPEEGLKFMVYLQKENIIDESGMPKERFSAEFPKEGPSILRIQQVVRGDSAAYFCASSAIAGGYYNEQFFGPGTRLTVL.

The chain uses TRBV15 and TRBJ2-3; D gene ambiguous. V was clipped by 0 bases and J by 3 bases, with 4 bases between them. Germline V lookup: CDR1 LNHNV, CDR2 YYDKDF (reference sequence). This CDR3 spans 13 amino acids. In DNA form, the CDR3 reads TGTGCCACCAGCAGAGATCGGACAGATACGCAGTATTTT. This translates into CATSRDRTDTQYF.

This clone came up once. The J gene is TRBJ2-1, the V gene TRBV19; D is perhaps TRBD2 (5 bases). V gave up 5 bases and J gave up 5 bases, with 13 bases separating them. Germline CDR1 is LNHDA and CDR2 is SQIVND (reference sequence). The CDR3 extends over 14 amino acids. CDR3 sequence reads: CASSPSSGDNEQFF. CDR3 in DNA: TGTGCCAGTAGTCCCTCAAGCGGCGACAATGAGCAGTTCTTC.

J is TRBJ2-7 and V is TRBV15, with a possible D match to TRBD2 (5 bases). The CDR3 covers 13 residues. Germline CDR1 is LNHNV and CDR2 is YYDKDF (reference sequence). Trimming pared 8 bases from V and 0 bases from J, leaving 11 bases between. CDR3 sequence (DNA): TGTGCCACCGGGAGAGGGAGCTCCTACGAGCAGTACTTC. Its protein product is CATGRGSSYEQYF.

This clone is a singleton in its sample. This chain connects TRBV11-1 to TRBJ1-2; 7 nucleotides match TRBD1. CDR1 and CDR2 (germline): SGHAT, FQDESV (reference sequence). V lost 0 bases and J lost 4; bases outside the gene matches: 5. CDR3 length equals 15 residues. CDR3 loop: CASSLAPGTVYGYTF. The CDR3 DNA is TGTGCCAGCAGCTTAGCGCCCGGGACAGTCTATGGCTACACCTTC.

The chain links TRBV5-1 to TRBJ2-7; D might be TRBD2 (5 bases). V was shortened by 4 bases and J by 6 bases, with 11 bases between the two germline ends. Per the germline V gene, CDR1 is SGHRS and CDR2 is YFSETQ. This CDR3 region has 12 residues. The CDR3 coding sequence is TGCGCCAGCAGCCCCGGGGTTCGCGAGCAGTACTTC. Amino acid sequence: CASSPGVREQYF.

The chain recombines TRBV30 with TRBJ2-2; 12 bases match TRBD1. Germline CDR1 GTSNPN, CDR2 SVGIG (reference sequence). The CDR3 totals 15 residues. The J segment lost 10 bases and the V segment lost 3 bases, leaving 9 bases of the junction unmatched. The CDR3 region has the DNA TGTGCCTGGAGAGTTACCGGGACAGGGGGCATGGAGCTGTTTTTT. Amino acids: CAWRVTGTGGMELFF.

The V and J genes are TRBV27 and TRBJ1-1; D remains ambiguous. Between the trimmed V and J ends, which lost 10 bases and 0 bases, there was a span of 15 bases. CDR1 is MNHEY, CDR2 SMNVEV, per germline (reference sequence). This CDR3 contains 14 residues. The CDR3 region has the DNA TGTGCCACCAAGACATCCGCCATGAACACTGAAGCTTTCTTT. Protein sequence: CATKTSAMNTEAFF.

The gene calls are TRBV28 and TRBJ1-5; TRBD1 agrees at 9 bases. This CDR3 is 19 amino acids long. With 7 bases clipped from V and 4 bases from J, the junction kept 20 bases outside the gene matches. Germline CDR1 MDHEN, CDR2 SYDVKM. CDR3 nucleotide sequence: TGTGCCAGCATCAGTTATCCGGGGGGGACAGGGATTGGGAATCAGCCCCAGCATTTT. It specifies CASISYPGGTGIGNQPQHF.

This clone was seen once. The chain carries TRBV4-1 and TRBJ2-7; maybe TRBD2 (6 bases). Germline assignment: CDR1 MGHRA and CDR2 YSYEKL. V lost 4 bases and J 2 bases, leaving 15 bases between the germline ends. CDR3 length equals 15 residues. This chain's CDR3 is CASSPRPGVTYEQYF. CDR3 nucleotides: TGCGCCAGCAGCCCTCGCCCGGGGGTTACCTACGAGCAGTACTTC.

This chain links TRBV28 with TRBJ2-3, with D unresolved. This CDR3 spans 14 amino acids. Germline CDR1 MDHEN, CDR2 SYDVKM. V lost 2 bases and J 4 bases, leaving 10 bases between the germline ends. The CDR3 is CASSLTSLADTQYF. The CDR3 DNA sequence: TGTGCCAGCAGTTTAACCTCCTTAGCAGATACGCAGTATTTT.

The rearrangement links TRBV29-1 to TRBJ1-2; D ambiguous. The CDR3 totals 11 residues. Germline V gene lookup returns CDR1 SQVTM and CDR2 ANQGSEA. The V end lost 7 bases, the J end lost 6 bases, and 12 bases lay between the germline ends. The CDR3 DNA reads TGCAGCGCTAATCTTGTAGATGGCTACACCTTC. This translates into CSANLVDGYTF.

The chain has TRBV18 and TRBJ2-1; TRBD2 matches 9 bases. This CDR3 has 16 residues. CDR1 KGHSH and CDR2 LQKENI come from the germline V gene. Trimming removed 4 bases from V and 3 bases from J; junction bases left unmatched: 7. CDR3 protein: CASSQYAGGDYNEQFF. CDR3 coding DNA: TGTGCCAGCTCACAGTACGCGGGAGGGGACTACAATGAGCAGTTCTTC.

V is TRBV25-1 and J is TRBJ2-3, with D hard to call. With 1 base removed from V and 6 bases from J, the gap between germline ends came to 8 bases. The germline V gene has CDR1 MGHDK and CDR2 SYGVNS. CDR3 length: 13 amino acids. The CDR3 protein is CASSESPKDTQYF. DNA for the CDR3: TGTGCCAGCAGTGAATCCCCTAAGGATACGCAGTATTTT.

The V gene is TRBV27, the J gene TRBJ1-1; the D gene is possibly TRBD1 (5 bases). The CDR3 runs to 13 residues. V gave up 5 bases and J gave up 7 bases, with 14 bases separating them. Germline values: CDR1 MNHEY, CDR2 SMNVEV (reference sequence). Here the CDR3 DNA reads TGTGCCAGCAGTCCACGACTCGGGGGTGAAGCTTTCTTT. Translated, it gives CASSPRLGGEAFF.

V and J are TRBV27 and TRBJ2-3; D remains unclear. In germline, CDR1 is MNHEY, CDR2 SMNVEV (reference sequence). Deletions cut 4 bases from V and 0 bases from J, with 14 bases between. The CDR3 is made up of 16 amino acids. DNA for the CDR3: TGTGCCAGCAGTTCTTATGCCGCCACTAGCACAGATACGCAGTATTTT. Protein: CASSSYAATSTDTQYF.

The chain carries TRBV5-1 and TRBJ2-2; 9 nucleotides agree with TRBD2. Germline-derived CDR1 and CDR2 are SGHRS and YFSETQ. The CDR3 is made up of 15 amino acids. J lost 5 bases, V lost 2 bases, and 4 bases had no gene match. The CDR3 DNA reads TGCGCCAGCAGCTTAACTAGCGGGCTTACCGGGGAGCTGTTTTTT. It encodes CASSLTSGLTGELFF.

This clone was detected once. V and J are TRBV19 and TRBJ2-7, with D perhaps matching TRBD1 (6 bases). Between the trimmed V and J ends, which lost 4 bases and 4 bases, there was a span of 11 bases. CDR1 is LNHDA, CDR2 SQIVND, per germline (reference sequence). The length of the CDR3 is 13 residues. The CDR3 nucleotides read TGTGCCAGTAGTAGTAGGGGGTTGTACGAGCAGTACTTC. Its translation: CASSSRGLYEQYF. Full variable domain (rest looked up from reference TRBV19 and TRBJ2-7): DGGITQSPKYLFRKEGQNVTLSCEQNLNHDAMYWYRQDPGQGLRLIYYSQIVNDFQKGDIAEGYSVSREKKESFPLTVTSAQKNPTAFYLCASSSRGLYEQYFGPGTRLTVT.

The chain couples TRBV5-6 to TRBJ2-2, with unresolved D. The V end was cut by 2 bases, the J end by 6 bases, with 14 bases between. The CDR3 totals 15 residues. The germline V gene has CDR1 SGHDT and CDR2 YYEEEE. CDR3 DNA: TGTGCCAGCAGCTTTCCGGAGCTCCCCCCCGGGGAGCTGTTTTTT. As protein: CASSFPELPPGELFF.

This sequence joins TRBV12-5 and TRBJ1-3, with D unclear. CDR1 is LGHNT and CDR2 is FRNRAP in the germline V gene. The CDR3 loop spans 22 amino acids. Trimming left V 1 base short and J 2 bases short, with 30 bases between. CDR3 nucleotides: TGTGCTAGTGGTTTGGGTACCCCTGACCGGGATTACCCCCTGCAGACTGGAAACACCATATATTTT. This sequence encodes CASGLGTPDRDYPLQTGNTIYF. The complete variable domain, with remaining parts taken from reference TRBV12-5 and TRBJ1-3, reads DARVTQTPRHKVTEMGQEVTMRCQPILGHNTVFWYRQTMMQGLELLAYFRNRAPLDDSGMPKDRFSAEMPDATLATLKIQPSEPRDSAVYFCASGLGTPDRDYPLQTGNTIYFGEGSWLTVV.

The J gene is TRBJ2-7, the V gene TRBV6-5; 9 nucleotides line up with TRBD1. The junction had 8 bases not matched to a gene; V was cut back by 2 bases and J by 3 bases. The CDR3 extends over 16 amino acids. Germline V gene sequence: CDR1 MNHEY, CDR2 SVGAGI. CDR3 sequence (DNA): TGTGCCAGCAGTTACGCTACCGGGACAGGGCTCTACGAGCAGTACTTC. Protein: CASSYATGTGLYEQYF.

The genes are TRBV19 and TRBJ2-3; D may be TRBD1 (6 bases). The germline CDR1 and CDR2 sequences are LNHDA and SQIVND (reference sequence). The CDR3 is 15 amino acids. V was clipped by 6 bases and J by 6 bases, with 19 bases between them. CDR3 sequence reads: CASRIRGFGADTQYF. CDR3 DNA sequence: TGTGCCAGTAGAATCAGGGGATTCGGGGCCGATACGCAGTATTTT.